This T cell receptor beta chain was documented in a study of brain T cells in children with intractable seizures. Produced via immunoSEQ multiplex PCR; TCRdb's table is partial and in-frame only. The sample carries tens of thousands of clones, roughly 91% recorded once. There are 12 residues in the CDR3. The V gene's germline CDR1 is WNHNN and CDR2 SYGVQD (reference sequence). V was clipped by 8 bases and J by 2 bases, with 8 bases between them. Only one count was recorded for this clone. The sequence derives from a boy under three years old with tuberous sclerosis and intractable seizures. J is TRBJ2-3 and V is TRBV10-1; D not certain. The sample in question was peripheral blood, obtained at surgery. CDR3 bases: TGCGCCAGCTCCCGAGACACAGATACGCAGTATTTT. Translated: CASSRDTDTQYF.